The TCR beta chain described here comes from a study of identical twins. The CDR3 is made up of 13 amino acids. The V end lost 5 bases, the J end lost 4 bases, and 11 bases lay between the germline ends. TCRdb re-called the 5' RACE reads through MiXCR, storing one row per CDR3 protein. The sample consists of approximately 500,000 distinct CDR3 sequences, 12% to 15% of them appearing once. Healthy Caucasians made up all donors. Study-wide points: When twins shared out-of-frame alpha sequences, those sequences had excess low generation probability. Beta out-of-frame sequences showed weaker excess sharing between twins.

Only a few counts were recorded for this clonotype. Its cognate antigen is unknown. This sample also belongs to another study, concerning yellow fever vaccine responses in identical twins.

The sequenced sample consisted of CD4+ T cells sorted from blood. This sequence joins TRBV12-3 or TRBV12-4 and TRBJ1-1; D is possibly TRBD1 (5 bases). The TCR sequence derives from a woman aged 18-29 years in good health. Written as DNA, the CDR3 is TGTGCCAGCAGTGTCGGGAGGGGCACTGAAGCTTTCTTT. This gives the protein CASSVGRGTEAFF.